This TCR beta chain is from a study of blood T cell repertoires in COVID-19. Study-wide context: The United States, Italy and Spain provided the acute and convalescent COVID-19 samples. Sources were T cells, B-cell-depleted T cells, or PBMCs; the material itself was cDNA or gDNA.

The CDR3 consists of 12 residues. Trimming took 2 bases from V and 9 from J, leaving 8 bases between them. Authors' methods: Amplification of reference gene primers provided the estimated nucleated cell counts. Repertoires were generated with immunoSEQ multiplex PCR, while TCRdb's copy carries only in-frame clones and drops some. V and J calls and clone size follow that table, whereas D and trimming were derived from the DNA. Here the sample spans about 140,000 clones, more than 60% being singletons. The TCR was taken from a man in his forties or fifties with acute or convalescent COVID-19. Sequenced material: peripheral blood. The V and J genes are TRBV12-3 or TRBV12-4 and TRBJ2-1; D may be TRBD1 (6 bases). The CDR3 region is CASSLIGGEQFF. Written as DNA, the CDR3 is TGTGCCAGCAGTTTAATAGGGGGTGAGCAGTTCTTC.